This T cell receptor beta chain was sequenced for a study of STAT5B mutations in CD4+ large granular lymphocyte leukemia. In the original processing: A productive frequency of 2.59 x 10-5 was the lowest detectable. Produced via immunoSEQ multiplex PCR; TCRdb's table is partial and in-frame only. The D gene and trimming were derived from the DNA, and the V and J assignments and clone size from that table. The table shows tens of thousands of clones, with approximately 81% occurring only once. The CDR3 loop spans 15 amino acids. Germline V gives CDR1 LGHNA, CDR2 YSLEER. Trimming took off 0 bases at V and 7 bases at J, with 13 bases between the two ends.

The receptor comes from a human donor in good health. Sample: CD4+ T cells from blood buffy coats. This chain links TRBV4-3 with TRBJ2-4; the D gene is possibly TRBD1 (6 bases). The CDR3 DNA is TGCGCCAGCAGCCAAGAGACAGGACTGTGGAACATTCAGTACTTC. Protein product: CASSQETGLWNIQYF.